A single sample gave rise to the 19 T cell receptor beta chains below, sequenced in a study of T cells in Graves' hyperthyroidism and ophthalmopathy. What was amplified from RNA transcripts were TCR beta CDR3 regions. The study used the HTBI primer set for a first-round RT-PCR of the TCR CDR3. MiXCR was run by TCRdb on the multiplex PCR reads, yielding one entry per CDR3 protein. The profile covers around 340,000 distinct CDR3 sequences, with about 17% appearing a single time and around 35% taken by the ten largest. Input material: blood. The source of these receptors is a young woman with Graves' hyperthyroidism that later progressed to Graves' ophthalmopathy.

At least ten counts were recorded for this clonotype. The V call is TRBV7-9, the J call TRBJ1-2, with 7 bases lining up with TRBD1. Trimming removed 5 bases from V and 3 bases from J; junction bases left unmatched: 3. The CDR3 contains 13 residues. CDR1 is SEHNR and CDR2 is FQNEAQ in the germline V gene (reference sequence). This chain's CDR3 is CASSRDRDYGYTF. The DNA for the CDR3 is TGTGCCAGCAGCCGGGACAGAGACTATGGCTACACCTTC.

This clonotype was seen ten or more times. CDR3 sequence reads: CATSDVRAPGTGELFF. In DNA, the CDR3 is TGTGCCACCAGTGATGTAAGGGCTCCGGGCACCGGGGAGCTGTTTTTT. The rearrangement uses TRBV24-1 and TRBJ2-2; D remains unclear. CDR1 and CDR2 from the germline V gene are KGHDR and SFDVKD. Trimming removed 3 bases at V and 4 bases at J, with 14 bases between. CDR3 length equals 16 residues.

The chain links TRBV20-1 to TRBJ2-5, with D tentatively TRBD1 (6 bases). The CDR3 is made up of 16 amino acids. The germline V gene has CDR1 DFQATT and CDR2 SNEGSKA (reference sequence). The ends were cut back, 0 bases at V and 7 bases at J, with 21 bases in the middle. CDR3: CSARDAGWGPEWTQYF. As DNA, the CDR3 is TGCAGTGCTAGAGACGCCGGCTGGGGGCCCGAATGGACCCAGTACTTC.

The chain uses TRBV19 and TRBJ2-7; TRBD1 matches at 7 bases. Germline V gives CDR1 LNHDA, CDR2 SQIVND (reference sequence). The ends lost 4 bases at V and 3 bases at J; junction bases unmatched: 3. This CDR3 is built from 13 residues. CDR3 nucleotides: TGTGCCAGTAGTAAGACAGGGTTCTACGAGCAGTACTTC. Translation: CASSKTGFYEQYF.

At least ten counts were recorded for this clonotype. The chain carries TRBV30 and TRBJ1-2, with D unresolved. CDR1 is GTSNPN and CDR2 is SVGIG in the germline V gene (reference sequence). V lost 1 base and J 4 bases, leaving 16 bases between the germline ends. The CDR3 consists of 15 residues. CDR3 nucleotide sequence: TGTGCCTGGAGTGGTTCTTTTACGCGCAGCTATGGCTACACCTTC. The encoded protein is CAWSGSFTRSYGYTF.

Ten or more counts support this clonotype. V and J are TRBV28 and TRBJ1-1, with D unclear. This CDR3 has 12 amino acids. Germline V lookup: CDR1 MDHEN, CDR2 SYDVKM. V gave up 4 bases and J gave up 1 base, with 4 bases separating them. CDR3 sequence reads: CASSSTNTEAFF. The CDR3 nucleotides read TGTGCCAGCAGTTCTACGAACACTGAAGCTTTCTTT.

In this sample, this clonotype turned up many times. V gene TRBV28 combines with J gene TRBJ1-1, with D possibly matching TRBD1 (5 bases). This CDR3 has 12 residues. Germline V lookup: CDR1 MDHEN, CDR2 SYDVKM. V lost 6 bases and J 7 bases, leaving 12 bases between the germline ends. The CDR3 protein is CASRPRGGEAFF. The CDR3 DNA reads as TGTGCCAGCAGACCGCGGGGCGGTGAAGCTTTCTTT.

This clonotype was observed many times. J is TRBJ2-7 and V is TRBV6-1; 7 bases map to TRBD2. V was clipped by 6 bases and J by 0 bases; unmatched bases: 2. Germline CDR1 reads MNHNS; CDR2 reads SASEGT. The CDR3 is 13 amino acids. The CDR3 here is CASRGGSSYEQYF. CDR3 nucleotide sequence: TGTGCCAGCAGGGGGGGGAGCTCCTACGAGCAGTACTTC.

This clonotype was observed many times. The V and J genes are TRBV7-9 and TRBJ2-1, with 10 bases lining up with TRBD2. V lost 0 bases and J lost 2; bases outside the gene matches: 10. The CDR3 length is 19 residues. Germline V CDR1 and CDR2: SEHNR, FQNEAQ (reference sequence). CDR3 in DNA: TGTGCCAGCAGCTTAGCTAGGACTAGCGGAATGATTACCTACAATGAGCAGTTCTTC. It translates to CASSLARTSGMITYNEQFF. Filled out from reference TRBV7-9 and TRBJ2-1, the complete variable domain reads DTGVSQNPRHKITKRGQNVTFRCDPISEHNRLYWYRQTLGQGPEFLTYFQNEAQLEKSRLLSDRFSAERPKGSFSTLEIQRTEQGDSAMYLCASSLARTSGMITYNEQFFGPGTRLTVL.

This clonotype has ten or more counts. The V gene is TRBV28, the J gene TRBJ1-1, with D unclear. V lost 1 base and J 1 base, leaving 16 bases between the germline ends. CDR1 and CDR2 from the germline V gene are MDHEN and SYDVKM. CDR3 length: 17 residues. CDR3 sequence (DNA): TGTGCCAGCAGTTTATTCTATAGCTGGGTGGCGAACACTGAAGCTTTCTTT. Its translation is CASSLFYSWVANTEAFF.

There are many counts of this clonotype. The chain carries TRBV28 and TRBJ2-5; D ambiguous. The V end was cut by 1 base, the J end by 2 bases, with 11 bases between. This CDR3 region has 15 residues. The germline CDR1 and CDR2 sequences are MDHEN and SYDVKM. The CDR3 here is CASSLYGPGQETQYF. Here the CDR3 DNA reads TGTGCCAGCAGTTTATACGGCCCTGGACAAGAGACCCAGTACTTC.

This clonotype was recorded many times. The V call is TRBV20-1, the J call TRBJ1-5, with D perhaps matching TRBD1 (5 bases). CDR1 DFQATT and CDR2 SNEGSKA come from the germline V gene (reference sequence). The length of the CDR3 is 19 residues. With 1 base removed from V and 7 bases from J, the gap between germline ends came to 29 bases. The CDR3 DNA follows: TGCAGTGCTAGAGTTTCGGGGCCCGCGGCGGGAAGGGGATGGCAGCCCCAGCATTTT. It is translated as CSARVSGPAAGRGWQPQHF.

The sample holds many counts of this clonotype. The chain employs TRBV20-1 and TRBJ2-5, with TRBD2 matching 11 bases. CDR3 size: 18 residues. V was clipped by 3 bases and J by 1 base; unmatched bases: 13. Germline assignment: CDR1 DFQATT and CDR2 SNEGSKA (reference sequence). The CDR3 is CSARPLTSGGPLQETQYF. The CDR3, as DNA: TGCAGTGCTAGGCCACTAACTAGCGGGGGCCCGCTCCAAGAGACCCAGTACTTC.

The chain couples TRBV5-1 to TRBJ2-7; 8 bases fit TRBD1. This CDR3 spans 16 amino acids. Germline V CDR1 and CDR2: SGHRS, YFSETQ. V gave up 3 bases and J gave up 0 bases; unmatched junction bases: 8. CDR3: CASSWGDRSFSYEQYF. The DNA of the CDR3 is TGCGCCAGCAGCTGGGGGGACAGGTCTTTCTCCTACGAGCAGTACTTC. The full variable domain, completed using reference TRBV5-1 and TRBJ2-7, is KAGVTQTPRYLIKTRGQQVTLSCSPISGHRSVSWYQQTPGQGLQFLFEYFSETQRNKGNFPGRFSGRQFSNSRSEMNVSTLELGDSALYLCASSWGDRSFSYEQYFGPGTRLTVT.

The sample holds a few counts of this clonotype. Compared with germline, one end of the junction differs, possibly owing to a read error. The CDR3 sequence: CASSTRQGAQIVDEQSF. The CDR3 nucleotides are TGTGCCAGCAGCACCCGACAGGGGGCACAAATTGTGGATGAGCAGTCCTTC. This chain connects TRBV7-2 to TRBJ2-1; the match to TRBD1 covers 10 bases. The CDR3 length is 17 residues. The germline gives CDR1 SGHTA, CDR2 FQGNSA.

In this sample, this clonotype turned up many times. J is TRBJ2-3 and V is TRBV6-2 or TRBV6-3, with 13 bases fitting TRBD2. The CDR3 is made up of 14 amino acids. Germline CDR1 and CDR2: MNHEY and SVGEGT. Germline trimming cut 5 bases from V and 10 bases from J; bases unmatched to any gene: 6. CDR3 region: CASSLHGLAGAQYF. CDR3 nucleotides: TGTGCCAGCAGTCTCCATGGACTAGCGGGGGCGCAGTATTTT.

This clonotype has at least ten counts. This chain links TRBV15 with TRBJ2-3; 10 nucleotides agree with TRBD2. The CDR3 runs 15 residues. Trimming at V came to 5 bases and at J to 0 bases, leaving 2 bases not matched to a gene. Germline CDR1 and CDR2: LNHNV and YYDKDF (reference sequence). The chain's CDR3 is CATSLAGGSTDTQYF. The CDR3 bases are TGTGCCACCAGCTTAGCGGGAGGTAGCACAGATACGCAGTATTTT. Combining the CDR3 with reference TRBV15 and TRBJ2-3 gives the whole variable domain DAMVIQNPRYQVTQFGKPVTLSCSQTLNHNVMYWYQQKSSQAPKLLFHYYDKDFNNEADTPDNFQSRRPNTSFCFLDIRSPGLGDTAMYLCATSLAGGSTDTQYFGPGTRLTVL.

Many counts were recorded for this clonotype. The CDR3 region is CASSSAVGGDTEAFF. CDR3 bases: TGTGCCAGCAGTTCCGCTGTGGGGGGTGACACTGAAGCTTTCTTT. The chain uses TRBV28 and TRBJ1-1; D may be TRBD1 (5 bases). The CDR3 has 15 amino acids. Germline CDR1 MDHEN, CDR2 SYDVKM. Deletions cut 4 bases from V and 3 bases from J, with 15 bases between.

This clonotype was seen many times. CDR3: CSGAGDTTDTQYF. CDR3 nucleotides: TGCAGCGGCGCGGGGGACACGACAGATACGCAGTATTTT. The gene calls are TRBV29-1 and TRBJ2-3, with a weak D call TRBD2 (7 bases). V was pared by 7 bases and J by 3 bases, with 14 bases between. The germline V gene encodes CDR1 SQVTM and CDR2 ANQGSEA. The CDR3 runs 13 residues.